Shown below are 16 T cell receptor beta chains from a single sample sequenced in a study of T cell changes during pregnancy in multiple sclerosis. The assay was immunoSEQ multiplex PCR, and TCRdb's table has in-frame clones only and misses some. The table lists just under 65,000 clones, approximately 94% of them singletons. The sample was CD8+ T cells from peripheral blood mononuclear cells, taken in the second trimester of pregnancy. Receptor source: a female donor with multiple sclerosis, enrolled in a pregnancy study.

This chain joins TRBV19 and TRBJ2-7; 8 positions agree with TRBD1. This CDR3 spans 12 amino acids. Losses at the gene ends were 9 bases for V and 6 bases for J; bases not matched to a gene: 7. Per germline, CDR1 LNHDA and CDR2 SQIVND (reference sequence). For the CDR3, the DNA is TGTGCCAGCGGACAGGGAGTAAGCGAGCAGTACTTC. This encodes CASGQGVSEQYF.

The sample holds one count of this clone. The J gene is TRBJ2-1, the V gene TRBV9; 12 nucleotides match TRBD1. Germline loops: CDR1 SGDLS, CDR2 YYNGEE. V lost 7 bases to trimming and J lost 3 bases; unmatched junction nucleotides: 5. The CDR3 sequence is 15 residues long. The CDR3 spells CASSGTGGDYNEQFF. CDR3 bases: TGTGCCAGCTCCGGGACAGGGGGCGACTACAATGAGCAGTTCTTC.

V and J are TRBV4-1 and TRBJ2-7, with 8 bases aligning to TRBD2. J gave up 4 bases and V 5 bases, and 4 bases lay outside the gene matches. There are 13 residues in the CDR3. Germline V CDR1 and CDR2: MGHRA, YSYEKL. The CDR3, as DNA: TGCGCCAGCAGCGACGGGGGGGAATACGAGCAGTACTTC. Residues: CASSDGGEYEQYF.

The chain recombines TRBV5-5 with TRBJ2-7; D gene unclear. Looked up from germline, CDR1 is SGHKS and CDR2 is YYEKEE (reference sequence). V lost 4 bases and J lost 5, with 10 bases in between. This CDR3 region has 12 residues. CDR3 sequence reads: CASSPPSNEQYF. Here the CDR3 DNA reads TGTGCCAGCAGCCCACCTAGTAACGAGCAGTACTTC.

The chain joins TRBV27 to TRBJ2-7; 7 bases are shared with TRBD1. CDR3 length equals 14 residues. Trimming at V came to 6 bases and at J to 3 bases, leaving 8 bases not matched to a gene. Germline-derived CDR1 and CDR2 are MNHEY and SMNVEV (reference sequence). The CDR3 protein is CASSRDSVLYEQYF. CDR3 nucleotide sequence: TGTGCCAGCAGCCGGGACAGCGTCCTCTACGAGCAGTACTTC.

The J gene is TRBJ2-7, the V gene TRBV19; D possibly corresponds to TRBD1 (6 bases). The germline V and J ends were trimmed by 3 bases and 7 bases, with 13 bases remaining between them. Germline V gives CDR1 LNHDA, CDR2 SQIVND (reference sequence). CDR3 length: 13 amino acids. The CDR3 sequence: CASSISGTTEQYF. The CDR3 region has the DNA TGTGCCAGTAGTATTTCCGGGACAACAGAGCAGTACTTC.

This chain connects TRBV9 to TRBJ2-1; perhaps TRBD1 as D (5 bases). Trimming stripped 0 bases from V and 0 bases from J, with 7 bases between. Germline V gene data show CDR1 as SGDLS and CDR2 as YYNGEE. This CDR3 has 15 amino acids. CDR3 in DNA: TGTGCCAGCAGCGTAGGACAGAGCTCCTACAATGAGCAGTTCTTC. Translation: CASSVGQSSYNEQFF.

CDR3 sequence: CASSISTGKEYEQYF. DNA for the CDR3: TGTGCCAGTAGTATCTCGACAGGGAAGGAATACGAGCAGTACTTC. The chain couples TRBV19 to TRBJ2-7; 7 nucleotides agree with TRBD1. V lost 3 bases to trimming and J lost 4 bases; unmatched junction nucleotides: 9. Germline CDR1 reads LNHDA; CDR2 reads SQIVND (reference sequence). CDR3 length: 15 residues.

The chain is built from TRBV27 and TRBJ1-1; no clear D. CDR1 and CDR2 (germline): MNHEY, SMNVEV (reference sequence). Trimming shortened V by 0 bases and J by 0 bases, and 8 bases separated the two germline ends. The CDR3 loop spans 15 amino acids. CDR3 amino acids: CASSLSPGLNTEAFF. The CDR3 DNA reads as TGTGCCAGCAGTTTATCACCGGGTCTGAACACTGAAGCTTTCTTT.

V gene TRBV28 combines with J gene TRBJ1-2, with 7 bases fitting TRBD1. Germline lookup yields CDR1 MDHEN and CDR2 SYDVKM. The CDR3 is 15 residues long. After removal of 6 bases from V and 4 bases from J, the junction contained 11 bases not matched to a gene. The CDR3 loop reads CASSSPGQFSYGYTF. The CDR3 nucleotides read TGTGCCAGCAGCTCCCCGGGACAGTTCTCCTATGGCTACACCTTC.

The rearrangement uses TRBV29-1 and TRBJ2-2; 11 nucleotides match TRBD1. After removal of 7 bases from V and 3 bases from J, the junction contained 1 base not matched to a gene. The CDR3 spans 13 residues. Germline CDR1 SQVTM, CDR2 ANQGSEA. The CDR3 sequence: CSADRGHTGELFF. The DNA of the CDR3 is TGCAGCGCGGACAGGGGGCACACCGGGGAGCTGTTTTTT.

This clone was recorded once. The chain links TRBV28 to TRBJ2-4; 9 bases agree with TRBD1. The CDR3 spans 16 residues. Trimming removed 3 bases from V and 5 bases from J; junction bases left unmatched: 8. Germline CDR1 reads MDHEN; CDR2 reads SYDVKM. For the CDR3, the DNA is TGTGCCAGCAGTTTGTCTACAGGGGGCGAAGAAAACATTCAGTACTTC. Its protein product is CASSLSTGGEENIQYF.

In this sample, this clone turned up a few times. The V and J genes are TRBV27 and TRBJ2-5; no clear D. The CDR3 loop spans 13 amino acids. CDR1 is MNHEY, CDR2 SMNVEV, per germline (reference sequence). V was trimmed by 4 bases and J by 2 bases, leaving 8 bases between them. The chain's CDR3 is CASSYAEQETQYF. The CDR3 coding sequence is TGTGCCAGCAGTTATGCCGAGCAAGAGACCCAGTACTTC.

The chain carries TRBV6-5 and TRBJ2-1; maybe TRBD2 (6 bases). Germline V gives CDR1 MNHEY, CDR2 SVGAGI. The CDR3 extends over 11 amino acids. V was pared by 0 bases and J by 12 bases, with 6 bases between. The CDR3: CASSYSGGQFF. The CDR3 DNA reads TGTGCCAGCAGTTACTCGGGGGGGCAGTTCTTC.

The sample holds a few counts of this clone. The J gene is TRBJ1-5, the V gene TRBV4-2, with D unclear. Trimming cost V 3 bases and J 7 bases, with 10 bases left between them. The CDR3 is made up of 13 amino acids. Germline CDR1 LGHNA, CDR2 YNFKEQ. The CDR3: CASSQEKLQPQHF. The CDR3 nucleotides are TGTGCCAGCAGCCAGGAGAAGCTACAGCCCCAGCATTTT.

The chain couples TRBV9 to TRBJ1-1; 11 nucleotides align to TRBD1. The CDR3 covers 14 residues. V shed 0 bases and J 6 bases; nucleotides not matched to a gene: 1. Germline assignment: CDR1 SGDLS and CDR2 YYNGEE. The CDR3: CASSVGGQGAEAFF. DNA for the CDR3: TGTGCCAGCAGCGTAGGGGGACAGGGGGCTGAAGCTTTCTTT.